This TCR beta chain was sequenced in a study of blood T cell repertoires in COVID-19. Here immunoSEQ multiplex PCR was the method, and the copy in TCRdb shows in-frame clones only, minus some. The table lists under 200,000 clones, 70% to 85% of them singletons. This study enrolled people aged about 18 to 90 from about two dozen US geographic areas. Cohorts were based on clinical histories the participants reported. The CDR3 extends over 19 amino acids. Germline V lookup: CDR1 LNHDA, CDR2 SQIVND (reference sequence). After removal of 5 bases from V and 0 bases from J, the junction contained 10 bases not matched to a gene.

The sequencing sample was made of PBMCs or T cells enriched from blood (not recorded which). The V and J genes are TRBV19 and TRBJ2-7; 16 positions agree with TRBD2. The clonotype comes from a woman aged 55-69 years with acute COVID-19. CDR3 DNA: TGTGCCAGTAGTCGCCCGGGACTAGCGGGAGGGTATAGCTCCTACGAGCAGTACTTC. This translates into CASSRPGLAGGYSSYEQYF.